These 15 T cell receptor beta chains share one sample of origin, sequenced in a study of blood T cell repertoires in COVID-19. Profiling relied on immunoSEQ multiplex PCR, and the TCRdb table lists in-frame clones only, not all of them. The sample has a few hundred thousand clones, 80% to 90% seen once; the top ten hold approximately 4%. Sequencing used PBMCs or T cells enriched from blood (not recorded which). These TCRs come from a woman aged 25-40 years who had recovered from COVID-19.

The rearrangement joins TRBV27 to TRBJ2-1; TRBD1 is a possible D gene (6 bases). The CDR3 runs 14 residues. Germline V gene data show CDR1 as MNHEY and CDR2 as SMNVEV (reference sequence). V lost 7 bases and J 2 bases, leaving 12 bases between the germline ends. This CDR3 reads CASTLGAAYNEQFF. DNA of the CDR3: TGTGCCAGCACTCTGGGGGCGGCCTACAATGAGCAGTTCTTC.

A single count supports this clone. This rearrangement joins TRBV12-3 or TRBV12-4 to TRBJ1-5, with D perhaps matching TRBD1 (6 bases). Trimming left V 7 bases short and J 6 bases short, with 10 bases between. The CDR3 loop spans 12 amino acids. The CDR3 DNA is TGTGCCAGCACTCAGGGGAGTCAGCCCCAGCATTTT. This codes for CASTQGSQPQHF.

This chain uses TRBV20-1 with TRBJ1-5, with a possible D match to TRBD1 (6 bases). This CDR3 has 13 amino acids. Trimming shortened V by 3 bases and J by 7 bases, and 13 bases separated the two germline ends. CDR1 DFQATT and CDR2 SNEGSKA come from the germline V gene (reference sequence). The CDR3: CSASPGAGQPQHF. For the CDR3, the DNA is TGCAGTGCTAGTCCAGGGGCTGGGCAGCCCCAGCATTTT.

This chain links TRBV28 with TRBJ1-1, with 8 bases lining up with TRBD1. This CDR3 has 15 residues. The germline gives CDR1 MDHEN, CDR2 SYDVKM. V was clipped by 6 bases and J by 3 bases; unmatched bases: 9. In DNA form, the CDR3 reads TGTGCCAGCAGCCTTTCAGGGGGCGTGGACACTGAAGCTTTCTTT. This encodes CASSLSGGVDTEAFF.

The CDR3 DNA is TGTGCCAGTAGTATTGAGTTGCAGGGGACTTCACCCCTCCACTTT. Encoded protein: CASSIELQGTSPLHF. The V and J genes are TRBV19 and TRBJ1-6, with D possibly TRBD1 on 6 matching bases. CDR3 length equals 15 residues. Per the germline V gene, CDR1 is LNHDA and CDR2 is SQIVND (reference sequence). Trimming took off 3 bases at V and 9 bases at J, with 15 bases between the two ends. The full variable domain, with the rest looked up from reference TRBV19 and TRBJ1-6, is DGGITQSPKYLFRKEGQNVTLSCEQNLNHDAMYWYRQDPGQGLRLIYYSQIVNDFQKGDIAEGYSVSREKKESFPLTVTSAQKNPTAFYLCASSIELQGTSPLHFGNGTRLTVT.

The J gene is TRBJ1-1, the V gene TRBV28, with no clear D. The germline gives CDR1 MDHEN, CDR2 SYDVKM. Trimming cost V 2 bases and J 0 bases, with 13 bases left between them. The CDR3 covers 16 residues. The CDR3 sequence is CASSLLLGGLNTEAFF. CDR3 sequence (DNA): TGTGCCAGCAGTTTACTTCTGGGAGGTTTGAACACTGAAGCTTTCTTT.

The chain is built from TRBV6-5 and TRBJ2-2; the match to TRBD1 covers 7 bases. Germline CDR1 reads MNHEY; CDR2 reads SVGAGI. The CDR3 loop spans 16 amino acids. The V and J ends lost 4 bases and 5 bases, in that order; junction bases with no gene match: 10. CDR3 sequence reads: CASSSDYTGETGELFF. The CDR3, as DNA: TGTGCCAGCAGTTCCGATTACACAGGGGAGACCGGGGAGCTGTTTTTT.

Here the CDR3 DNA reads TGTGCCAGCAGCTTACCCGCAGACAAGCCCACCGGGGAGCTGTTTTTT. Protein product: CASSLPADKPTGELFF. The V call is TRBV7-9, the J call TRBJ2-2; D is uncertain. This CDR3 contains 16 residues. Germline assignment: CDR1 SEHNR and CDR2 FQNEAQ (reference sequence). V lost 2 bases, J lost 4 bases, and 14 bases lay in between. Variable domain in full (rest from reference TRBV7-9 and TRBJ2-2): DTGVSQNPRHKITKRGQNVTFRCDPISEHNRLYWYRQTLGQGPEFLTYFQNEAQLEKSRLLSDRFSAERPKGSFSTLEIQRTEQGDSAMYLCASSLPADKPTGELFFGEGSRLTVL.

The chain is built from TRBV7-6 and TRBJ2-7; 8 nucleotides match TRBD2. This CDR3 spans 15 amino acids. The germline V gene encodes CDR1 SGHVS and CDR2 FNYEAQ. V trimming: 5 bases; J trimming: 2 bases; junction bases outside the gene matches: 8. The CDR3 region is CASSPSAGGTYEQYF. In DNA form, the CDR3 reads TGTGCCAGCAGCCCCTCGGCGGGAGGCACCTACGAGCAGTACTTC.

The gene calls are TRBV4-1 and TRBJ2-5; 7 positions match TRBD2. This CDR3 is 16 amino acids long. After removal of 1 base from V and 1 base from J, the junction contained 6 bases not matched to a gene. Germline V CDR1 and CDR2: MGHRA, YSYEKL. In DNA, the CDR3 is TGCGCCAGCAGCCAAGTGGGGTCGGGGGGCCAAGAGACCCAGTACTTC. It specifies CASSQVGSGGQETQYF.

The J gene is TRBJ2-7, the V gene TRBV6-5, with 8 nucleotides matching TRBD1. CDR3 length equals 14 residues. From germline, CDR1 is MNHEY and CDR2 SVGAGI. The V segment lost 2 bases and the J segment 3 bases; nucleotides outside the gene matches: 3. This chain's CDR3 is CASSYTGTGYEQYF. Here the CDR3 DNA reads TGTGCCAGCAGTTACACCGGGACAGGCTACGAGCAGTACTTC.

The chain couples TRBV24-1 to TRBJ2-5; 9 bases match TRBD2. The V gene's germline CDR1 is KGHDR and CDR2 SFDVKD. Trimming at V came to 6 bases and at J to 4 bases, leaving 14 bases not matched to a gene. CDR3 size: 17 residues. CDR3 region: CATSPNRAGGTAETQYF. CDR3 nucleotides: TGTGCCACCAGTCCCAACCGGGCGGGGGGGACAGCAGAGACCCAGTACTTC.

The chain uses TRBV20-1 and TRBJ2-3; D may be TRBD2 (5 bases). Trimming left V 3 bases short and J 3 bases short, with 16 bases between. Germline values: CDR1 DFQATT, CDR2 SNEGSKA (reference sequence). The CDR3 loop spans 15 amino acids. CDR3 sequence: CSASETRLTTDTQYF. CDR3 nucleotides: TGCAGTGCTAGTGAAACTAGATTAACTACAGATACGCAGTATTTT.

This clone was seen only a few times. V is TRBV6-5 and J is TRBJ1-1; 9 nucleotides agree with TRBD1. Unmatched junction bases numbered 6, after V lost 6 bases and J lost 1 base. Germline CDR1 reads MNHEY; CDR2 reads SVGAGI. CDR3 size: 15 residues. The CDR3 sequence is CASSATTGGNTEAFF. The CDR3 nucleotides are TGTGCCAGCAGCGCGACGACAGGGGGGAACACTGAAGCTTTCTTT.

This rearrangement joins TRBV3-1 (or the pseudogene TRBV3-2) to TRBJ2-3; 12 bases fit TRBD2. This CDR3 spans 19 amino acids. Germline loops: CDR1 LGHDT, CDR2 YNNKEL (reference sequence). V dropped 0 bases and J dropped 2; count of bases not matched to a gene: 9. The CDR3, as DNA: TGTGCCAGCAGCCAAGATCGGTTTTGGACTAGCGGGACCACAGATACGCAGTATTTT. Its translation is CASSQDRFWTSGTTDTQYF.